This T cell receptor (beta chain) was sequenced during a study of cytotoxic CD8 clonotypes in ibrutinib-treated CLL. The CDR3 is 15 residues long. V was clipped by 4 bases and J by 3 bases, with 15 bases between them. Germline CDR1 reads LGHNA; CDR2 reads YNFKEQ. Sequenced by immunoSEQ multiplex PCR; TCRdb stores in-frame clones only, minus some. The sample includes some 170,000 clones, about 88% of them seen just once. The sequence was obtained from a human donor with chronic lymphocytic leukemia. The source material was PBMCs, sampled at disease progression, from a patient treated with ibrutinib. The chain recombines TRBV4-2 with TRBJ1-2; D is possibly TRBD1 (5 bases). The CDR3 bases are TGTGCCAGCAGCCCAGACAGCAACTTTTACTATGGCTACACCTTC. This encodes CASSPDSNFYYGYTF.